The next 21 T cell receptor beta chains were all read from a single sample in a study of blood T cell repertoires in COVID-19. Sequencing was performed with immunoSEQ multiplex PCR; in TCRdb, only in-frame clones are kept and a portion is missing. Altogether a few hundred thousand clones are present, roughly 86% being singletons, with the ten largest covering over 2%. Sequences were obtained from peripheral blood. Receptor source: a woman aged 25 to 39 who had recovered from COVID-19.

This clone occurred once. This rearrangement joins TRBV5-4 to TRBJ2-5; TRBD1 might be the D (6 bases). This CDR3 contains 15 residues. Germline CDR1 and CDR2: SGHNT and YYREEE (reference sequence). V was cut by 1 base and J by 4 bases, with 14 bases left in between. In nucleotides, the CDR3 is TGTGCCAGCAGCTTGACAGGGAGCGCAGTAGAGACCCAGTACTTC. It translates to CASSLTGSAVETQYF.

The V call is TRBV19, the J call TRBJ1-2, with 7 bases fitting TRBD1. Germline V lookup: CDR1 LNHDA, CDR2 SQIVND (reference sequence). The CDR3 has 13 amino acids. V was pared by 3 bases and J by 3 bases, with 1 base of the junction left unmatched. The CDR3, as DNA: TGTGCCAGTAGTATCCAGGGGGACTATGGCTACACCTTC. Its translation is CASSIQGDYGYTF.

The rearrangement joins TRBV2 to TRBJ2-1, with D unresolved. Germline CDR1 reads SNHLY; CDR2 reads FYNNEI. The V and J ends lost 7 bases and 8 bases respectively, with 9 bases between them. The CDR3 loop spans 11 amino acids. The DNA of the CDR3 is TGTGCCAGCAAGGTTGGGCATGAGCAGTTCTTC. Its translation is CASKVGHEQFF.

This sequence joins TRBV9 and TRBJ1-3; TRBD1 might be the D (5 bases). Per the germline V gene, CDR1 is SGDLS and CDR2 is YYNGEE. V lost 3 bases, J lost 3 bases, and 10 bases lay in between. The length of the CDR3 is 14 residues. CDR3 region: CASSEGPFGNTIYF. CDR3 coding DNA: TGTGCCAGCAGCGAGGGGCCTTTTGGAAACACCATATATTTT. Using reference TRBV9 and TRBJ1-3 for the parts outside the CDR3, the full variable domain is DSGVTQTPKHLITATGQRVTLRCSPRSGDLSVYWYQQSLDQGLQFLIQYYNGEERAKGNILERFSAQQFPDLHSELNLSSLELGDSALYFCASSEGPFGNTIYFGEGSWLTVV.

DNA of the CDR3: TGTGCCAGCTCACCAAGACAGGGCGACACCGGGGAGCTGTTTTTT. Its translation: CASSPRQGDTGELFF. The gene calls are TRBV18 and TRBJ2-2; 7 nucleotides agree with TRBD1. J lost 3 bases, V lost 2 bases, and 3 bases had no gene match. Germline values: CDR1 KGHSH, CDR2 LQKENI. This CDR3 comprises 15 residues.

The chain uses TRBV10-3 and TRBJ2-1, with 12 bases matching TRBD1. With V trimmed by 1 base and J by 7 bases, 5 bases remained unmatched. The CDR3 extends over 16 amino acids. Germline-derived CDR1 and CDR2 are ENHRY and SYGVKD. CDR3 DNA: TGTGCCATCAGTGAGTTGGGGGGACAGGGGGCAAATGAGCAGTTCTTC. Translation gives CAISELGGQGANEQFF.

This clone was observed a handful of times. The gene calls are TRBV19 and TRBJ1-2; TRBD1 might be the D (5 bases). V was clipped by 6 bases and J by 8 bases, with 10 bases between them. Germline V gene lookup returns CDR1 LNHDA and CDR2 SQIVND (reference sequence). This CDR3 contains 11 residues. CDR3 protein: CASSRQGGYTF. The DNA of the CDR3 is TGTGCCAGTAGCCGCCAGGGAGGCTACACCTTC.

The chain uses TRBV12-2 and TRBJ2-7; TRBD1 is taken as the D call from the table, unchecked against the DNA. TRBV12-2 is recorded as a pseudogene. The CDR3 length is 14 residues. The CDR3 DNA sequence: TGTGCAAGTCGCTCTACCAGGGGGCTTTACGAGCAGTACTTC. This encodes CASRSTRGLYEQYF.

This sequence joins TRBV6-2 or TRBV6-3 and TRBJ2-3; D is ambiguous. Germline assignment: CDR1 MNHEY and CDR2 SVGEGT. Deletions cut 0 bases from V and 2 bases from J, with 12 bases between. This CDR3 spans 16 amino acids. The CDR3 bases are TGTGCCAGCAGTTACTCGATAATTGCGCTCACAGATACGCAGTATTTT. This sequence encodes CASSYSIIALTDTQYF.

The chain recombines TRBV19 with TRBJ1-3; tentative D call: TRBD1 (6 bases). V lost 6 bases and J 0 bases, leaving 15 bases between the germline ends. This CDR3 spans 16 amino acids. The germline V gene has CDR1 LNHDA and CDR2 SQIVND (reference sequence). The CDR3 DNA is TGTGCCAGTAGCGCGACAGGTTGGTTCTCTGGAAACACCATATATTTT. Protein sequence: CASSATGWFSGNTIYF.

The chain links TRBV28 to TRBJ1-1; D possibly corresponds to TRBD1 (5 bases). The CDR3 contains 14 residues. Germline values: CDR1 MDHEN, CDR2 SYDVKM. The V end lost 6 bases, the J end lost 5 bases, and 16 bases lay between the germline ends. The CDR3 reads CASREPRVGTEAFF. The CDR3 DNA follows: TGTGCCAGCAGAGAGCCCAGGGTCGGGACTGAAGCTTTCTTT. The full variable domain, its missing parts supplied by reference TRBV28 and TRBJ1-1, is DVKVTQSSRYLVKRTGEKVFLECVQDMDHENMFWYRQDPGLGLRLIYFSYDVKMKEKGDIPEGYSVSREKKERFSLILESASTNQTSMYLCASREPRVGTEAFFGQGTRLTVV.

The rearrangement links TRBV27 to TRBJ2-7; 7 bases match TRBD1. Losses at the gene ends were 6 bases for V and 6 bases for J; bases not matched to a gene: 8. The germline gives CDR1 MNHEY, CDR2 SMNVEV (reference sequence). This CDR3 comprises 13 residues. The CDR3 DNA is TGTGCCAGCAGGATGACAGGGTTGGTCGAGCAGTACTTC. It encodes CASRMTGLVEQYF.

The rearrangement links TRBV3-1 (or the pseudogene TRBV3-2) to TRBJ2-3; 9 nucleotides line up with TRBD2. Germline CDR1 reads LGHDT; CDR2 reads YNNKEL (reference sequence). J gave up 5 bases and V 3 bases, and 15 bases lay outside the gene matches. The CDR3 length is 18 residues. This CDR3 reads CASSQELLAGRGGDTQYF. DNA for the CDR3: TGTGCCAGCAGCCAGGAACTCCTAGCGGGGAGAGGTGGAGATACGCAGTATTTT.

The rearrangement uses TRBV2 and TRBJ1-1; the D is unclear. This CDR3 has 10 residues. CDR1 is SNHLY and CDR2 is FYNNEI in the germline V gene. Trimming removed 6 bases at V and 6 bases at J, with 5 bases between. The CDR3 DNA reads TGTGCCAGCAGAGAGGCTGAAGCTTTCTTT. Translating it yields CASREAEAFF.

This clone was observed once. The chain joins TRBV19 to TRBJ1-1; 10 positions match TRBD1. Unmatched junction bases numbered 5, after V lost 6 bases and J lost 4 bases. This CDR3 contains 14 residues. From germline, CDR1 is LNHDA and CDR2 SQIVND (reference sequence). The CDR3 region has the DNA TGTGCCAGTAGCGACAGGGGGCGAAGCACTGAAGCTTTCTTT. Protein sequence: CASSDRGRSTEAFF.

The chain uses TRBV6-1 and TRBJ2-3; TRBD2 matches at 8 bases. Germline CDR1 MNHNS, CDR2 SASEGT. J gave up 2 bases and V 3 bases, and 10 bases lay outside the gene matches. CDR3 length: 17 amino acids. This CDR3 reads CASSDLQGGGYTDTQYF. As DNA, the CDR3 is TGTGCCAGCAGTGATCTTCAGGGCGGGGGGTACACAGATACGCAGTATTTT.

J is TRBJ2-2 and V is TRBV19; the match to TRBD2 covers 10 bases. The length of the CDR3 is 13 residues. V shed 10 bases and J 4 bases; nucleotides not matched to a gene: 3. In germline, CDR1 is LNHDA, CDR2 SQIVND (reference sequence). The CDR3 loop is CATRTSGTGELFF. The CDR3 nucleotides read TGTGCCACCCGGACTAGCGGCACCGGGGAGCTGTTTTTT.

The CDR3 DNA reads TGTGCCAGCAGCCCCGCCGGGACAGCGATAAACACCGGGGAGCTGTTTTTT. This codes for CASSPAGTAINTGELFF. The chain is built from TRBV7-2 and TRBJ2-2; 7 positions agree with TRBD1. The ends lost 5 bases at V and 2 bases at J; junction bases unmatched: 11. The germline gives CDR1 SGHTA, CDR2 FQGNSA. The CDR3 sequence is 17 residues long.

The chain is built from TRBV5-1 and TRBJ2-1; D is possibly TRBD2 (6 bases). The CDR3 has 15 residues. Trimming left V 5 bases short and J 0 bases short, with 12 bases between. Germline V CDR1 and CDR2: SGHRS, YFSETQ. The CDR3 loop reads CASRPLASSYNEQFF. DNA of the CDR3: TGCGCCAGCAGACCTCTAGCGAGCTCCTACAATGAGCAGTTCTTC.

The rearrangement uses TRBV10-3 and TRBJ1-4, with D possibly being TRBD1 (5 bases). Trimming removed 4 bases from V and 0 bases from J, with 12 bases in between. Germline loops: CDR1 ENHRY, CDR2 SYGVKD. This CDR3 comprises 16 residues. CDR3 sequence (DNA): TGTGCCATCAGTGGAGGGACTACTACAACTAATGAAAAACTGTTTTTT. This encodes CAISGGTTTTNEKLFF.

CDR3: CASSAGTTSTDTQYF. DNA of the CDR3: TGTGCCAGCAGCGCCGGGACTACTTCCACAGATACGCAGTATTTT. J is TRBJ2-3 and V is TRBV9, with TRBD2 matching 7 bases. V lost 3 bases to trimming and J lost 2 bases; unmatched junction nucleotides: 6. The germline V gene has CDR1 SGDLS and CDR2 YYNGEE. The CDR3 runs 15 residues.